A selection of T cell receptor beta chains follows, all from one sample in a study of cytomegalovirus exposure and HLA in healthy donors. Measured with immunoSEQ multiplex PCR; TCRdb has only the in-frame clones, and not every one. This table has around 200,000 clones, around 82% appearing once. Sequenced input: PBMCs. The receptors derive from a woman aged 18-29 years in good health and CMV-seropositive. The CDR3 runs from the conserved cysteine through the conserved F or W. Fields, in order: V gene, J gene, CDR3 protein.

>TRBV5-4|TRBJ2-5
CASSLGQGAETQYF
>TRBV6-6|TRBJ1-5
CASTGTQNQPQHF
>TRBV28|TRBJ2-7
CASSFSGDVYEQYF
>TRBV2|TRBJ2-2
CASSEAPGTQDKNTGELFF
>TRBV27|TRBJ2-5
CASSPWASGETQYF
>TRBV7-9|TRBJ2-1
CASSLPFGTSGDNEQFF
>TRBV7-9|TRBJ2-1
CASSHNNEQFF
>TRBV5-6|TRBJ2-2
CASSLRGFTGELFF
>TRBV2|TRBJ2-3
CASSEHPTDTQYF
>TRBV19|TRBJ1-1
CASSGDRVTAPMRPEAFF
>TRBV29-1|TRBJ1-2
CSVVTVNYGYTF
>TRBV11-2|TRBJ2-7
CASSLAALSSYEQYF
>TRBV9|TRBJ2-1
CASSDRTGVDNEQFF
>TRBV7-6|TRBJ2-2
CASSRKDTGGRGTGELFF
>TRBV18|TRBJ2-1
CASSPTSQLNEQFF
>TRBV19|TRBJ1-2
CASTNGQEPGYTF
>TRBV5-1|TRBJ1-1
CASSTGGSGEAFF
>TRBV2|TRBJ2-7
CASKRNQGGPSYEQYF
>TRBV2|TRBJ1-1
CASSRGQLGTEAFF
>TRBV5-8|TRBJ2-7
CASSLIVVAYEQYF
>TRBV19|TRBJ2-7
CATTSSGLAAEQYF
>TRBV28|TRBJ1-2
CASRGTGVSSGYTF
>TRBV4-3|TRBJ1-2
CASSQGPGLRGYTF
>TRBV5-1|TRBJ1-4
CASTGGDTNEKLFF
>TRBV19|TRBJ1-1
CASSSYTEAFF
>TRBV2|TRBJ2-1
CASSEAGLAGVNEQFF
>TRBV6-5|TRBJ2-1
CASKAGGQPEQFF
>TRBV5-1|TRBJ2-7
CASSLASRGASYEQYF
>TRBV9|TRBJ1-2
CASSVVGVSDGYTF
>TRBV6-1|TRBJ1-6
CASSGQGEVGSPLHF
>TRBV18|TRBJ2-1
CASSPLIPGLGYNEQFF
>TRBV19|TRBJ2-7
CASRGPAQGGYEQYF
>TRBV2|TRBJ2-7
CASTPFRDTTYEQYF
>TRBV6-6|TRBJ1-5
CASRKQGERGNQPQHF
>TRBV27|TRBJ2-7
CASSPPISYEQYF
>TRBV2|TRBJ2-7
CASSWDGSEQYF
>TRBV4-2|TRBJ1-5
CASSPQTNSNQPQHF
>TRBV4-1|TRBJ1-3
CASSQGSAVGNTIYF
>TRBV5-4|TRBJ1-1
CASSLTGTGGLGAFF
>TRBV7-9|TRBJ2-7
CASSSEVRGANEQYF
>TRBV5-8|TRBJ1-6
CASSLGGQGSPLHF
>TRBV6-1|TRBJ2-1
CASSAFLLAGGYNEQFF
>TRBV6-5|TRBJ2-2
CASRSSTRVTGELFF
>TRBV7-8|TRBJ2-7
CASSLVMSRGSYEQYF
>TRBV19|TRBJ2-5
CASSRRLVQETQYF
>TRBV6-5|TRBJ1-3
CASSSLTAGNTIYF
>TRBV7-6|TRBJ1-1
CASSYLAGMNTEAFF